These 14 T cell receptor beta chains came from one sample sequenced in a study of blood T cell repertoires in COVID-19. Profiled with immunoSEQ multiplex PCR; TCRdb holds only in-frame clones, not every one. The table includes about 290,000 clones, roughly 80% detected once. Specimen: peripheral blood. These receptors were obtained from a woman in her fifties or sixties with active or convalescent COVID-19.

A single count supports this clone. In nucleotides, the CDR3 is TGCGCCAGCACAAGGACAGAATACCAAGAGACCCAGTACTTC. It is translated as CASTRTEYQETQYF. The V and J genes are TRBV5-1 and TRBJ2-5; D might be TRBD1 (6 bases). This CDR3 has 14 amino acids. Deletions cut 6 bases from V and 0 bases from J, with 12 bases between. CDR1 is SGHRS, CDR2 YFSETQ, per germline.

On this clone itself: Other DNA sequences in the sample encode the same CDR3. This chain joins TRBV2 and TRBJ1-1, with D perhaps matching TRBD1 (6 bases). V was clipped by 4 bases and J by 1 base, with 10 bases between them. In germline, CDR1 is SNHLY, CDR2 FYNNEI. The CDR3 extends over 14 amino acids. CDR3 protein: CASSVGRGNTEAFF. Written as DNA, the CDR3 is TGTGCCAGCAGTGTGGGCAGGGGGAACACTGAAGCTTTCTTT.

This clone appeared once. J is TRBJ2-7 and V is TRBV4-2; a possible D gene is TRBD2 (6 bases). In germline, CDR1 is LGHNA, CDR2 YNFKEQ. The CDR3 loop spans 14 amino acids. Trimming pared 3 bases from V and 0 bases from J, leaving 9 bases between. Here the CDR3 reads CASSQGGSSYEQYF. The CDR3 nucleotides read TGTGCCAGCAGCCAGGGGGGAAGCTCCTACGAGCAGTACTTC.

The chain employs TRBV19 and TRBJ2-1; 8 bases fit TRBD2. Germline V gene data show CDR1 as LNHDA and CDR2 as SQIVND (reference sequence). J was trimmed by 0 bases and V by 5 bases; bases with no gene match: 6. The CDR3 is made up of 16 amino acids. Here the CDR3 DNA reads TGTGCCAGTAGTTGGGGTAGCGGGATCTCCTACAATGAGCAGTTCTTC. Its translation is CASSWGSGISYNEQFF.

The genes are TRBV11-2 and TRBJ2-7; 15 bases map to TRBD2. The length of the CDR3 is 15 residues. Germline trimming cut 1 base from V and 5 bases from J; bases unmatched to any gene: 0. Germline-derived CDR1 and CDR2 are SGHAT and FQNNGV. CDR3 nucleotide sequence: TGTGCCAGCAGCTTAGGGACTAGCGGGAGGGACGAGCAGTACTTC. It yields the protein CASSLGTSGRDEQYF. Combining the CDR3 with reference TRBV11-2 and TRBJ2-7 gives the whole variable domain EAGVAQSPRYKIIEKRQSVAFWCNPISGHATLYWYQQILGQGPKLLIQFQNNGVVDDSQLPKDRFSAERLKGVDSTLKIQPAKLEDSAVYLCASSLGTSGRDEQYFGPGTRLTVT.

In its sample, this clone was seen once. The chain recombines TRBV5-1 with TRBJ1-5, with D maybe TRBD1 (5 bases). Trimming took off 2 bases at V and 2 bases at J, with 11 bases between the two ends. The germline V gene has CDR1 SGHRS and CDR2 YFSETQ. The CDR3 sequence is 15 residues long. As DNA, the CDR3 is TGCGCCAGCAGCTTAGGAGGGGACGGCAATCAGCCCCAGCATTTT. This translates into CASSLGGDGNQPQHF.

The V call is TRBV28, the J call TRBJ1-3, with 9 nucleotides matching TRBD1. J gave up 15 bases and V 6 bases, and 9 bases lay outside the gene matches. The CDR3 sequence is 12 residues long. Germline-derived CDR1 and CDR2 are MDHEN and SYDVKM. The CDR3 spells CASSPLGGQGYF. As DNA, the CDR3 is TGTGCCAGCAGCCCACTTGGGGGACAGGGATATTTT.

This clone showed up just a few times. The chain couples TRBV6-5 to TRBJ1-2; D gene ambiguous. This CDR3 has 12 residues. Looked up from germline, CDR1 is MNHEY and CDR2 is SVGAGI. Trimming removed 6 bases from V and 7 bases from J, with 12 bases in between. CDR3 sequence: CASSPTPGGYTF. The CDR3 nucleotides are TGTGCCAGCAGCCCAACTCCGGGTGGCTACACCTTC.

This chain joins TRBV6-1 and TRBJ1-6, with 10 bases aligning to TRBD1. V lost 3 bases to trimming and J lost 11 bases; unmatched junction nucleotides: 4. The CDR3 spans 14 residues. Germline CDR1 reads MNHNS; CDR2 reads SASEGT. Here the CDR3 reads CASSDSTGGPPLHF. CDR3 DNA: TGTGCCAGCAGTGATTCGACAGGGGGCCCACCCCTCCACTTT.

This rearrangement joins TRBV7-9 to TRBJ2-3; unclear D gene. Germline-derived CDR1 and CDR2 are SEHNR and FQNEAQ (reference sequence). This CDR3 comprises 14 residues. Trimming cost V 0 bases and J 4 bases, with 8 bases left between them. This CDR3 is CASSLAARPDTQYF. The CDR3, as DNA: TGTGCCAGCAGCTTAGCCGCGCGGCCAGATACGCAGTATTTT.

V is TRBV5-6 and J is TRBJ1-2, with 8 bases fitting TRBD1. This CDR3 has 12 residues. V was pared by 7 bases and J by 6 bases, with 5 bases of the junction left unmatched. The germline gives CDR1 SGHDT, CDR2 YYEEEE. The CDR3 loop is CASATGVDGYTF. For the CDR3, the DNA is TGTGCCAGCGCGACAGGGGTCGATGGCTACACCTTC.

The chain links TRBV20-1 to TRBJ1-1; 7 bases fit TRBD1. Looked up from germline, CDR1 is DFQATT and CDR2 is SNEGSKA (reference sequence). The CDR3 contains 11 residues. J was trimmed by 7 bases and V by 1 base; bases with no gene match: 0. The CDR3 protein is CSARGDSEAFF. CDR3 sequence (DNA): TGCAGTGCTAGAGGGGACAGTGAAGCTTTCTTT.

The chain carries TRBV7-9 and TRBJ1-5, with 7 bases aligning to TRBD1. The junction had 11 bases not matched to a gene; V was cut back by 9 bases and J by 0 bases. Germline assignment: CDR1 SEHNR and CDR2 FQNEAQ (reference sequence). The CDR3 has 16 residues. The CDR3 sequence: CARSRTGDYSNQPQHF. CDR3 bases: TGTGCCAGAAGCCGGACAGGAGATTATAGCAATCAGCCCCAGCATTTT.

V usage is TRBV25-1 and J usage is TRBJ2-2, with 9 positions matching TRBD1. Germline loops: CDR1 MGHDK, CDR2 SYGVNS. The CDR3 spans 18 residues. V lost 1 base, J lost 2 bases, and 8 bases stayed unmatched. The chain's CDR3 is CASSELSPDRGNTGELFF. In nucleotides, the CDR3 is TGTGCCAGCAGTGAATTGTCCCCGGACAGGGGCAACACCGGGGAGCTGTTTTTT.